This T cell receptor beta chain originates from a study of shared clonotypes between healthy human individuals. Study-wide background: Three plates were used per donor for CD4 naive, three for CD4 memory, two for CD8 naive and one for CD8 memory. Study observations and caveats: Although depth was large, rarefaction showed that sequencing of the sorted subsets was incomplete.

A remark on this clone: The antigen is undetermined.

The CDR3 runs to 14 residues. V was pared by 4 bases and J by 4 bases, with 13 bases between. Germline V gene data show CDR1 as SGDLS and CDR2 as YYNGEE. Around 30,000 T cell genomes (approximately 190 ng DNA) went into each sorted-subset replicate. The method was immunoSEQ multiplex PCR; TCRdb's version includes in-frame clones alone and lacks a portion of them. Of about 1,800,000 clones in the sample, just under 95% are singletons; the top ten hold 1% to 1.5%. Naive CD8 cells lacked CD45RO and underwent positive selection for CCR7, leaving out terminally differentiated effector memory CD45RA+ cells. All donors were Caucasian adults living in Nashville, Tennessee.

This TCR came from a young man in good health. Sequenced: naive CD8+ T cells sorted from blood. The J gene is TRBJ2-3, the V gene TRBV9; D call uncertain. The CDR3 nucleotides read TGTGCCAGCAGCCGAGACGACGGAGCAGATACGCAGTATTTT. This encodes CASSRDDGADTQYF.